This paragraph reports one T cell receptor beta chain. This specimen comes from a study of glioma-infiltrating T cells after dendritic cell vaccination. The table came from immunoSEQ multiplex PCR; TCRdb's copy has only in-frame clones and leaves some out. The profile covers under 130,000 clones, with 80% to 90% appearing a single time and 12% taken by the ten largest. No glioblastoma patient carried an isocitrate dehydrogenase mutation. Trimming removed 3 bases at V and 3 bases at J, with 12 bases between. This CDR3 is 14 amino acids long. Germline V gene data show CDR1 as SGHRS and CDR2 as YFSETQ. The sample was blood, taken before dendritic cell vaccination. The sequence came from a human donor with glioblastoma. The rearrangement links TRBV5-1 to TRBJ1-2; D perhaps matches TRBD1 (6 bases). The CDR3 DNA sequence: TGCGCCAGCAGCTCCAGGACAGCTCACTATGGCTACACCTTC. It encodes CASSSRTAHYGYTF.